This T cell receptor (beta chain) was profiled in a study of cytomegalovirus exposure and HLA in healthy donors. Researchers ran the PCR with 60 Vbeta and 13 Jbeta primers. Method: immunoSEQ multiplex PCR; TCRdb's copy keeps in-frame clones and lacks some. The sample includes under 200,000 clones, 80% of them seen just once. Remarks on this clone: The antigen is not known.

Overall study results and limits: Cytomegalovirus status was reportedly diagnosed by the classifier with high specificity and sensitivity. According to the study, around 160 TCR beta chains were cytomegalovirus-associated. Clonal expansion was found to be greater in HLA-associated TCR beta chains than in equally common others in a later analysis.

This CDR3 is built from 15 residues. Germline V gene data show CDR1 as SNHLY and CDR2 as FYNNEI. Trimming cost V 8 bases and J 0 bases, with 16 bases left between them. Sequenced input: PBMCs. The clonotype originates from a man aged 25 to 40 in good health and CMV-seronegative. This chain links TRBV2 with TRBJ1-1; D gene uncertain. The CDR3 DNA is TGTGCCAGCTCGGAAGTGGAGACCTTGAACACTGAAGCTTTCTTT. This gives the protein CASSEVETLNTEAFF.